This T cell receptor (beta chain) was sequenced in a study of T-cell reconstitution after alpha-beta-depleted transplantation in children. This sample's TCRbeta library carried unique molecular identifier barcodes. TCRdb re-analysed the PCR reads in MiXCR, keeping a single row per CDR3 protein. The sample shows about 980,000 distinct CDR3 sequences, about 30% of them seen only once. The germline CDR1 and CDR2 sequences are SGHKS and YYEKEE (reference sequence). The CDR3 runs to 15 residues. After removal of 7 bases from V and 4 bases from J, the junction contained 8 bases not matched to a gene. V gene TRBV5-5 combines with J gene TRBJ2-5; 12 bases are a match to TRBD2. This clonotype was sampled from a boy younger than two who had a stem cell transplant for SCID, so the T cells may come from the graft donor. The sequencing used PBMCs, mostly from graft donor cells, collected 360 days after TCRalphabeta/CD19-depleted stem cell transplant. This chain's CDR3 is CASLLLAGGPETQYF. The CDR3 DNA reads TGTGCCAGCCTCCTTCTAGCGGGGGGGCCAGAGACCCAGTACTTC.